This T cell receptor beta chain derives from a study of cytomegalovirus exposure and HLA in healthy donors. In the study overall: Early on, a data release was issued that held 80 million or so unique TCRs from HLA-typed donors.

This clone has only one observation. The target antigen is unknown. In the PCR, 60 Vbeta and 13 Jbeta primers were used. Profiling relied on immunoSEQ multiplex PCR, and the TCRdb table lists in-frame clones only, not all of them. The table records 85,000 to 100,000 clones, around 73% of them present only once. Study-level points and caveats: When a later analysis compared HLA-associated TCR beta chains with equally common others, the HLA-associated chains turned out to be more clonally expanded and to have lower generation probabilities.

Between the trimmed V and J ends, which lost 0 bases and 7 bases, there was a span of 16 bases. Germline assignment: CDR1 SGHVS and CDR2 FQNEAQ. The CDR3 extends over 16 amino acids. The V call is TRBV7-8, the J call TRBJ1-5, with a weak D call TRBD1 (5 bases). The sample comprised PBMCs. The receptor comes from a woman aged 40 to 55 in good health and CMV-seropositive. The CDR3 region is CASSLASAGLRQPQHF. CDR3 DNA: TGTGCCAGCAGCTTAGCGTCGGCAGGGCTTCGACAGCCCCAGCATTTT.